This TCR beta chain was sequenced in a study of blood T cell repertoires in COVID-19. Study in general: Spain, Italy and the United States supplied samples that represented acute and convalescent COVID-19. Sample material is recorded as cDNA or gDNA derived from T cells, B-cell-depleted T cells, or PBMCs.

Across roughly 25 US areas, participants ranged in age from roughly 18 to 89 years. Allocation to cohorts depended on clinical history reported by the participants. This table comes from immunoSEQ multiplex PCR, and its TCRdb copy is limited to in-frame clones, with some not included. Among about 250,000 clones listed, approximately 80% were seen once. The CDR3 is made up of 15 amino acids. Germline V gives CDR1 SGHKS, CDR2 YYEKEE (reference sequence). Trimming cost V 4 bases and J 5 bases; bases outside gene matches: 8. The chain carries TRBV5-5 and TRBJ2-3, with 9 bases matching TRBD2. The material sequenced was PBMCs or T cells enriched from blood (not recorded which). The TCR comes from a man aged 35-49 years who had been exposed to COVID-19. The CDR3 nucleotides are TGTGCCAGCAGCCCATTAGCGGGAGAAGGAGATACGCAGTATTTT. The encoded protein is CASSPLAGEGDTQYF. The full variable domain, completed using reference TRBV5-5 and TRBJ2-3, is DAGVTQSPTHLIKTRGQQVTLRCSPISGHKSVSWYQQVLGQGPQFIFQYYEKEERGRGNFPDRFSARQFPNYSSELNVNALLLGDSALYLCASSPLAGEGDTQYFGPGTRLTVL.